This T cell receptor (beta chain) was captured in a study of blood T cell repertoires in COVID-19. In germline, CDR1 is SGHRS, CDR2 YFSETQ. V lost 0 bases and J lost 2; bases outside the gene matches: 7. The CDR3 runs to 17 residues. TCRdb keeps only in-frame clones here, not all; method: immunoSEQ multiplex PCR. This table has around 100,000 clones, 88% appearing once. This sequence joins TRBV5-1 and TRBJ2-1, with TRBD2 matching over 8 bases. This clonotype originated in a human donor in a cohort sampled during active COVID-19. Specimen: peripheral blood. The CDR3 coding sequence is TGCGCCAGCAGCTTGGTGCGAGCGGGAGACGCCTACAATGAGCAGTTCTTC. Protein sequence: CASSLVRAGDAYNEQFF.